This T cell receptor (beta chain) was identified in a study of beta chain features in type 1 diabetes. V lost 0 bases and J 4 bases, leaving 14 bases between the germline ends. There are 16 residues in the CDR3. Looked up from germline, CDR1 is SGDLS and CDR2 is YYNGEE. Expressed TCRB transcripts got sequenced, as all isolated RNA was reverse transcribed. Read counts averaged about 3.57 million for samples of naive, central memory and regulatory T cells. The method was immunoSEQ multiplex PCR; TCRdb's version includes in-frame clones alone and lacks a portion of them. Of 900,000 or so clones listed, 15% to 20% are singletons. Whole-study results and caveats: Type 1 diabetes patients had TCRB CDR3s that were shorter (moderately but significantly so) in all four CD4+ subsets.

This clone showed up just a few times. Its antigen is unknown. The chain couples TRBV9 to TRBJ1-5; D possibly corresponds to TRBD1 (6 bases). This clonotype was sampled from a woman aged 18-30 years in good health. The source material was naive CD4+ T cells from blood. As DNA, the CDR3 is TGTGCCAGCAGCGTAGGCGGGACATTAGGAAATCAGCCCCAGCATTTT. It codes for CASSVGGTLGNQPQHF.